The clone carrying this T cell receptor (beta chain) was observed a handful of times. With 9 bases removed from V and 3 bases from J, the gap between germline ends came to 12 bases. From germline, CDR1 is SGHVS and CDR2 FNYEAQ. This CDR3 has 13 residues. TCR beta VDJ and CDR3 profiling used genomic DNA as template. TCRdb itself ran the reads through MiXCR, one entry per CDR3 protein. This table has around 200,000 distinct CDR3 sequences, around 63% appearing once. These data originate in a study of CD8+CD57+ T cells in acquired aplastic anemia. Sequencing used sorted CD4+, CD8+, or CD8+CD57+ T cells (not recorded which) from PBMCs. The J gene is TRBJ2-1, the V gene TRBV7-6; a weak D match, TRBD1 (6 bases). The source of this sequence is a human donor in good health. The CDR3 protein is CASTRTVYNEQFF. Written as DNA, the CDR3 is TGTGCCAGTACTCGGACAGTCTACAATGAGCAGTTCTTC.